The T cell receptor (beta chain) under discussion was sequenced for a study of blood T cells in healthy people across ages. The study, taken as a whole, reports: Versus aged donors, long-lived donors had higher diversity and more naive CD4+ cells.

Germline V gene sequence: CDR1 SGHTA, CDR2 FQGTGA. CDR3 length: 15 residues. The germline V and J ends were trimmed by 5 bases and 4 bases, with 15 bases remaining between them. The authors ran a second PCR of roughly 6 to 12 cycles using a sample-barcoded 5' primer and a J-beta primer mix. One entry per CDR3 protein, called by TCRdb with MiXCR from the 5' RACE reads. The table lists about 1.6 million distinct CDR3 sequences, about 31% of them singletons. About this clonotype itself: The target antigen is unknown.

What was sequenced was blood. This TCR came from a woman in her twenties or thirties in good health. The chain couples TRBV7-3 to TRBJ1-5, with D unresolved. The CDR3 DNA is TGTGCCAGCAGCACCTCCCCGGAGGGAAATCAGCCCCAGCATTTT. Amino acids: CASSTSPEGNQPQHF.